Reported below is one T cell receptor (beta chain). Per the original data handling: The authors estimated nucleated cell counts from reference gene primer amplification. The data were produced by immunoSEQ multiplex PCR, yet TCRdb's version contains in-frame clones alone and is incomplete. From that table come the V and J calls and clone size; the DNA was used to work out D and trimming. This sample has roughly 50,000 clones, with roughly 90% found just once. This sample is drawn from a study of blood T cell repertoires in COVID-19. Across the whole study: Whether acute or convalescent, the COVID-19 samples came from the United States, Italy and Spain.

CDR3 size: 16 residues. Per the germline V gene, CDR1 is SGHVS and CDR2 is FQNEAQ. V was clipped by 0 bases and J by 8 bases, with 17 bases between them. The receptor was derived from a human donor in a cohort sampled during active COVID-19. V is TRBV7-8 and J is TRBJ2-1; TRBD1 might be the D (6 bases). Sample: peripheral blood. The CDR3 loop is CASSLARDIRSYEQFF. Written as DNA, the CDR3 is TGTGCCAGCAGCTTAGCCAGGGACATCCGGAGTTATGAGCAGTTCTTC.